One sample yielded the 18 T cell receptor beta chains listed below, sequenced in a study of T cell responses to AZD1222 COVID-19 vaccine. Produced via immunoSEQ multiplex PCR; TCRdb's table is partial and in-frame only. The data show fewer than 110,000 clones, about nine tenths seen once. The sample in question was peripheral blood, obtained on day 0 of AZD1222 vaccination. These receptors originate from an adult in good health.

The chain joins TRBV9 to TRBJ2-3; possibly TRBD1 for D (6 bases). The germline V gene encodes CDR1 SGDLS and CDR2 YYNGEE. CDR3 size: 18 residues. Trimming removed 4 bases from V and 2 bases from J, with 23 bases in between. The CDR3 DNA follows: TGTGCCAGCAGCTCAGGGGCGGCTAGCAGCCTACTCACAGATACGCAGTATTTT. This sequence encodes CASSSGAASSLLTDTQYF. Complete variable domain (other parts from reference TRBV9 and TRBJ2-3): DSGVTQTPKHLITATGQRVTLRCSPRSGDLSVYWYQQSLDQGLQFLIQYYNGEERAKGNILERFSAQQFPDLHSELNLSSLELGDSALYFCASSSGAASSLLTDTQYFGPGTRLTVL.

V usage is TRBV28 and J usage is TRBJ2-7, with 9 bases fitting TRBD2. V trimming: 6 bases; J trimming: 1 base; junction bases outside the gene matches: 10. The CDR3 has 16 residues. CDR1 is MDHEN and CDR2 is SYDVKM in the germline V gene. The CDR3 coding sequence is TGTGCCAGCAGCCACTATCTGCGGGGGGGGTCCTACGAGCAGTACTTC. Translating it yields CASSHYLRGGSYEQYF.

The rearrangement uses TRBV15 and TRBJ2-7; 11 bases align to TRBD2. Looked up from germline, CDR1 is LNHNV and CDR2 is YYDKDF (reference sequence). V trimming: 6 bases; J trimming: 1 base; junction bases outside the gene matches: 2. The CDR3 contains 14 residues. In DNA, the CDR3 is TGTGCCACCAGAGTAGCGGGAGGGTCCTACGAGCAGTACTTC. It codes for CATRVAGGSYEQYF.

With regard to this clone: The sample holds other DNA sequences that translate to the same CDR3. This CDR3 reads CASSLAGSNQPQHF. In DNA, the CDR3 is TGTGCCAGCAGCTTAGCGGGAAGCAATCAGCCCCAGCATTTT. J is TRBJ1-5 and V is TRBV11-2; D not resolved. V lost 1 base and J lost 1, with 5 bases in between. This CDR3 is built from 14 residues. Germline V gene sequence: CDR1 SGHAT, CDR2 FQNNGV.

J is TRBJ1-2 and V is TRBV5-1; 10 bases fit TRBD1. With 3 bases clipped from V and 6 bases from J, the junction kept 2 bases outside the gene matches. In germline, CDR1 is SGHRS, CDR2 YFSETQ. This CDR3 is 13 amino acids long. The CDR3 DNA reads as TGCGCCAGCAGCTCCGGACAGGGGGATGGCTACACCTTC. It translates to CASSSGQGDGYTF.

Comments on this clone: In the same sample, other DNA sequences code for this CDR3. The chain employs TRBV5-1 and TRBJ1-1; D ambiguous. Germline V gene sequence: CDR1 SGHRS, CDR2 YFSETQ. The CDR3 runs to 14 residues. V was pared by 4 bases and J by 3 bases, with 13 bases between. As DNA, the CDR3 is TGCGCCAGCAGCCTTGCGGGGAGGGACACTGAAGCTTTCTTT. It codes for CASSLAGRDTEAFF.

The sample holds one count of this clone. In DNA, the CDR3 is TGTGCCAGCAGTTTATCTACCCTAAGCTCCTACAATGAGCAGTTCTTC. Its protein product is CASSLSTLSSYNEQFF. The chain has TRBV28 and TRBJ2-1; D is undetermined. V was cut by 1 base and J by 0 bases, with 10 bases left in between. Germline V gene lookup returns CDR1 MDHEN and CDR2 SYDVKM. The CDR3 runs 16 residues.

The CDR3 protein is CASSPRQGAGEKLFF. DNA for the CDR3: TGTGCCAGCTCACCACGACAGGGGGCAGGCGAAAAACTGTTTTTT. The chain has TRBV18 and TRBJ1-4; TRBD1 aligns across 10 bases. Trimming removed 1 base from V and 8 bases from J; junction bases left unmatched: 4. This CDR3 contains 15 residues. Germline values: CDR1 KGHSH, CDR2 LQKENI.

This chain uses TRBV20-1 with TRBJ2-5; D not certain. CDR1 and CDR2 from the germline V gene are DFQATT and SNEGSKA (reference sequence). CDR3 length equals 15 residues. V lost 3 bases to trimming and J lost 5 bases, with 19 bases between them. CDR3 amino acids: CSASPTASPRETQYF. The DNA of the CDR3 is TGCAGTGCTAGTCCCACGGCCTCTCCTCGGGAGACCCAGTACTTC.

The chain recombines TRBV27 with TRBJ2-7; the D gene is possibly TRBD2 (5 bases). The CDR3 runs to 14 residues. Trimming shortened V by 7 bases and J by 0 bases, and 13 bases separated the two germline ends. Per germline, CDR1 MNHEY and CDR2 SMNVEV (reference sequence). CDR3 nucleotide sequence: TGTGCCAGCACCCGGGATAGCCTCTCCTACGAGCAGTACTTC. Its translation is CASTRDSLSYEQYF.

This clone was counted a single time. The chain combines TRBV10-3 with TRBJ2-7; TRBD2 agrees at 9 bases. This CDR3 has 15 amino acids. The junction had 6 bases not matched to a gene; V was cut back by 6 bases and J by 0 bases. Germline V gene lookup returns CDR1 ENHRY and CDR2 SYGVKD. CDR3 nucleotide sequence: TGTGCCATCAGGGGACTAGCACAGAGCTCCTACGAGCAGTACTTC. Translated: CAIRGLAQSSYEQYF.

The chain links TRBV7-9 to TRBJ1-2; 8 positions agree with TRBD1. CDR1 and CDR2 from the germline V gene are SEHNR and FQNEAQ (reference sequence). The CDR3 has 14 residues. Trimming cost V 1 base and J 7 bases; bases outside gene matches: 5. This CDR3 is CASSLEAGGLGYTF. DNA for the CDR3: TGTGCCAGCAGCTTAGAGGCAGGGGGCCTTGGCTACACCTTC.

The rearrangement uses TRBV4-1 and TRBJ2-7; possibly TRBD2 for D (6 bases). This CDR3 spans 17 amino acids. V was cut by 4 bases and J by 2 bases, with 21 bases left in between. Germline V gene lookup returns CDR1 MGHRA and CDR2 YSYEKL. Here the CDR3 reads CASSPTGTPINTYEQYF. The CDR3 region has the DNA TGCGCCAGCAGCCCGACCGGGACTCCCATTAATACCTACGAGCAGTACTTC.

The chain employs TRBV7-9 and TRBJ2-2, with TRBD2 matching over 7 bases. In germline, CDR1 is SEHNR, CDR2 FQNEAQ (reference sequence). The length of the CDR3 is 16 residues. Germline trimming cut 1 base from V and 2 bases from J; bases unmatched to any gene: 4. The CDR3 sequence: CASSLGLAVNTGELFF. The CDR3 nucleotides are TGTGCCAGCAGCTTAGGGCTAGCGGTAAACACCGGGGAGCTGTTTTTT.

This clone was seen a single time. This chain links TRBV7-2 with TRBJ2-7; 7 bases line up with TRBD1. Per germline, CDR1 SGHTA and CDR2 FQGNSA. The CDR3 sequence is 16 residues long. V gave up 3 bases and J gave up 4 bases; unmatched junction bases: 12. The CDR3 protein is CASSLRRRQGDYEQYF. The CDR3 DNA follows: TGTGCCAGCAGCTTGAGGAGGCGGCAGGGGGATTACGAGCAGTACTTC.

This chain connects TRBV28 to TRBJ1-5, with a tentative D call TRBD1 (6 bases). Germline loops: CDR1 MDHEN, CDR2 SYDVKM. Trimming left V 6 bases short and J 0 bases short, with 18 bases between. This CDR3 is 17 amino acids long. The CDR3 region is CASRWGTPLNSNQPQHF. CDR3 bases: TGTGCCAGCAGATGGGGGACACCCTTAAATAGCAATCAGCCCCAGCATTTT.

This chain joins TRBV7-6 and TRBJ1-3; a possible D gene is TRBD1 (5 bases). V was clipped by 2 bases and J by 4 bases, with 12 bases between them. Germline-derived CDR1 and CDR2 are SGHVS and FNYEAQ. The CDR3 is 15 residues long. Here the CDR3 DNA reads TGTGCCAGCAGCTTATTAGCAGGGAAGGGAAACACCATATATTTT. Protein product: CASSLLAGKGNTIYF.

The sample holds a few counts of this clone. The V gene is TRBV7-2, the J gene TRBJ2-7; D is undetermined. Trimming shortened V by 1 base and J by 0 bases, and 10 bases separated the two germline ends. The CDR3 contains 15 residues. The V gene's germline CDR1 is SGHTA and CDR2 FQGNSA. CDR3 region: CASSLGLGSSYEQYF. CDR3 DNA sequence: TGTGCCAGCAGCTTAGGGTTGGGTAGCTCCTACGAGCAGTACTTC. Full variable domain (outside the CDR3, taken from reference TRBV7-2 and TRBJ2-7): GAGVSQSPSNKVTEKGKDVELRCDPISGHTALYWYRQSLGQGLEFLIYFQGNSAPDKSGLPSDRFSAERTGGSVSTLTIQRTQQEDSAVYLCASSLGLGSSYEQYFGPGTRLTVT.